Following are 17 T cell receptor beta chains from one sample sequenced in a study of blood T cell repertoires in COVID-19. Sequenced by immunoSEQ multiplex PCR; TCRdb stores in-frame clones only, minus some. Of around 200,000 clones listed, roughly 84% are singletons. Sample: PBMCs or T cells enriched from blood (not recorded which). The receptors were gathered from a woman aged 25-40 years who had recovered from COVID-19.

The chain links TRBV28 to TRBJ1-2, with 7 bases matching TRBD1. This CDR3 has 15 amino acids. Trimming removed 2 bases from V and 3 bases from J; junction bases left unmatched: 6. Germline CDR1 MDHEN, CDR2 SYDVKM. This CDR3 reads CASSLGTVKYYGYTF. The CDR3 DNA reads TGTGCCAGCAGTTTAGGGACAGTCAAATACTATGGCTACACCTTC.

In this sample, this clone turned up a few times. This sequence joins TRBV28 and TRBJ1-1; tentative D call: TRBD1 (5 bases). Germline values: CDR1 MDHEN, CDR2 SYDVKM. This CDR3 spans 16 amino acids. V was shortened by 3 bases and J by 0 bases, with 14 bases between the two germline ends. The CDR3 is CASSFWQGRMNTEAFF. The CDR3 bases are TGTGCCAGCAGTTTCTGGCAGGGCCGAATGAACACTGAAGCTTTCTTT.

The chain employs TRBV4-1 and TRBJ2-7; the D gene is possibly TRBD1 (6 bases). Germline V gives CDR1 MGHRA, CDR2 YSYEKL. The CDR3 has 14 amino acids. V lost 4 bases to trimming and J lost 5 bases, with 15 bases between them. In nucleotides, the CDR3 is TGCGCCAGCAGCCCGAACCAGGGGCCCCACGAGCAGTACTTC. Its translation: CASSPNQGPHEQYF.

The V and J genes are TRBV12-3 or TRBV12-4 and TRBJ2-1; D possibly corresponds to TRBD2 (5 bases). This CDR3 is built from 12 residues. V was trimmed by 10 bases and J by 9 bases, leaving 16 bases between them. Here the CDR3 DNA reads TGTGCCACCGATAATCCAGCGGTTGAGCAGTTCTTC. It translates to CATDNPAVEQFF.

DNA for the CDR3: TGTGCCAGCAGCTTGCTAGCGGGAGTCTACAATGAGCAGTTCTTC. This encodes CASSLLAGVYNEQFF. The gene calls are TRBV7-2 and TRBJ2-1, with TRBD2 matching 10 bases. V lost 3 bases and J lost 3; bases outside the gene matches: 2. Germline V gives CDR1 SGHTA, CDR2 FQGNSA. The CDR3 has 15 amino acids.

V usage is TRBV6-1 and J usage is TRBJ1-2; possibly TRBD1 for D (5 bases). The CDR3 totals 18 residues. Trimming shortened V by 2 bases and J by 8 bases, and 27 bases separated the two germline ends. Germline values: CDR1 MNHNS, CDR2 SASEGT. The CDR3 DNA follows: TGTGCCAGCAGTGAAAAATATAGGACAACATTACGGGAGGAAGGCTACACCTTC. The encoded protein is CASSEKYRTTLREEGYTF.

V is TRBV2 and J is TRBJ2-1, with D possibly being TRBD2 (5 bases). Trimming left V 9 bases short and J 0 bases short, with 18 bases between. Germline CDR1 is SNHLY and CDR2 is FYNNEI. The CDR3 length is 16 residues. The CDR3 sequence is CARSYEAGYSYNEQFF. The CDR3 nucleotides read TGTGCCAGATCCTACGAGGCGGGTTACTCCTACAATGAGCAGTTCTTC.

V is TRBV7-2 and J is TRBJ1-1; 7 nucleotides line up with TRBD1. CDR1 and CDR2 (germline): SGHTA, FQGNSA. V lost 0 bases and J lost 6; bases outside the gene matches: 4. This CDR3 comprises 14 residues. The CDR3: CASSLAPQGSEAFF. The CDR3 DNA reads as TGTGCCAGCAGCTTAGCACCACAGGGGTCTGAAGCTTTCTTT.

The chain uses TRBV28 and TRBJ2-7; tentatively, D is TRBD2 (5 bases). CDR3 size: 14 residues. Germline V lookup: CDR1 MDHEN, CDR2 SYDVKM. V was pared by 3 bases and J by 3 bases, with 12 bases between. CDR3 sequence: CASSFPGNLYEQYF. The CDR3 nucleotides read TGTGCCAGCAGTTTCCCCGGGAACCTCTACGAGCAGTACTTC.

The V gene is TRBV7-9, the J gene TRBJ2-7; D call uncertain. V dropped 0 bases and J dropped 2 bases, with 11 bases sitting between them. There are 15 residues in the CDR3. Germline lookup yields CDR1 SEHNR and CDR2 FQNEAQ (reference sequence). CDR3 sequence (DNA): TGTGCCAGCAGCTTAGCGAGGTTTGAGGCCTACGAGCAGTACTTC. Its translation is CASSLARFEAYEQYF.

This clone was recorded only once. The CDR3 DNA reads as TGTGCCAGCAGGGCCTCTAGCGGGAGGGATTACAATGAGCAGTTCTTC. Translation: CASRASSGRDYNEQFF. V usage is TRBV7-2 and J usage is TRBJ2-1, with TRBD2 matching 12 bases. V dropped 6 bases and J dropped 4; count of bases not matched to a gene: 7. Germline V CDR1 and CDR2: SGHTA, FQGNSA. The CDR3 totals 16 residues.

This chain uses TRBV28 with TRBJ2-7, with TRBD1 matching 7 bases. CDR1 is MDHEN, CDR2 SYDVKM, per germline. After removal of 6 bases from V and 7 bases from J, the junction contained 15 bases not matched to a gene. This CDR3 has 15 amino acids. The CDR3 DNA is TGTGCCAGCAGCTCACTTGACAGGGTTCAAGGGGAGCAGTACGTC. It is translated as CASSSLDRVQGEQYV.

The chain carries TRBV19 and TRBJ2-3; possible D gene TRBD2, 7 bases. CDR3 length: 14 amino acids. The V gene's germline CDR1 is LNHDA and CDR2 SQIVND (reference sequence). Trimming cost V 6 bases and J 2 bases, with 12 bases left between them. The CDR3: CASRPGGITDTQYF. CDR3 coding DNA: TGTGCCAGTAGGCCGGGGGGCATCACAGATACGCAGTATTTT.

V usage is TRBV10-2 and J usage is TRBJ2-3; D not certain. CDR1 WSHSY and CDR2 SAAADI come from the germline V gene. The CDR3 has 15 residues. V gave up 8 bases and J gave up 3 bases, with 18 bases separating them. DNA of the CDR3: TGCGCCAGCCACGGCTGGGCCTCGAAGACAGATACGCAGTATTTT. Protein sequence: CASHGWASKTDTQYF.

The V gene is TRBV5-1, the J gene TRBJ2-5; 13 bases align to TRBD2. The trim removed 6 bases at V and 1 base at J, leaving 3 bases unmatched. The CDR3 is 15 amino acids. In germline, CDR1 is SGHRS, CDR2 YFSETQ. The CDR3 sequence: CASKTSGGPQETQYF. The DNA of the CDR3 is TGCGCCAGCAAGACTAGCGGGGGGCCCCAAGAGACCCAGTACTTC.

This chain connects TRBV28 to TRBJ1-1; possible D gene TRBD1, 6 bases. Looked up from germline, CDR1 is MDHEN and CDR2 is SYDVKM. CDR3 size: 16 residues. The ends were cut back, 4 bases at V and 1 base at J, with 16 bases in the middle. DNA of the CDR3: TGTGCCAGCAGTTCGGTAGGGGGTTTAGGGAACACTGAAGCTTTCTTT. This translates into CASSSVGGLGNTEAFF. The entire variable domain, with the rest obtained from reference TRBV28 and TRBJ1-1, is as follows: DVKVTQSSRYLVKRTGEKVFLECVQDMDHENMFWYRQDPGLGLRLIYFSYDVKMKEKGDIPEGYSVSREKKERFSLILESASTNQTSMYLCASSSVGGLGNTEAFFGQGTRLTVV.

The chain carries TRBV7-2 and TRBJ1-4; 8 bases match TRBD1. CDR3 size: 15 residues. Germline V gene data show CDR1 as SGHTA and CDR2 as FQGNSA. With 5 bases clipped from V and 7 bases from J, the junction kept 9 bases outside the gene matches. The CDR3 region has the DNA TGTGCCAGCAGCCCCTGGACAGGGTCCAGTGAAAAACTGTTTTTT. Amino acid sequence: CASSPWTGSSEKLFF.